Shown below are 2 T cell receptor beta chains from a single sample sequenced in a study of T-cell reconstitution after alpha-beta-depleted transplantation in children (TCRdb year 2016). Libraries were made using PCR. Sequencing was carried out with an Illumina HiSeq 2500. To normalize quantification of the TCRbeta repertoire, the TCR libraries were built with molecular barcoding that relied on unique molecular identifiers. TCRdb reanalyzed the raw reads on its own, using fastp at Q25 for trimming and MiXCR for clone calling, and kept in-frame beta chains. Identical CDR3 protein sequences are pooled into one entry, listed with their most common genes and DNA. This sample holds 600,000 to 700,000 distinct CDR3 sequences; around 13% were observed only once. The biggest ten clones account for approximately 0.8% of the sample. Per the publication, the treatment or condition label means: allogeneic hematopoietic cell transplantation with graft depleted of TCRalphabeta T cells and CD19 B cells.

The sample in question was PBMCs, obtained before TCRalphabeta/CD19-depleted stem cell transplant. The receptor set was obtained from a girl aged 2 to 9 with congenital amegakaryocytic thrombocytopenia, due to receive a stem cell transplant.

This clonotype was counted between two and nine times. This sequence joins TRBV30 and TRBJ1-2; D is unclear. CDR3 length: 12 amino acids. The germline V and J ends were trimmed by 0 bases and 5 bases, with 7 bases remaining between them. Germline V gene sequence: CDR1 GTSNPN, CDR2 SVGIG (reference sequence). CDR3 sequence: CAWSVHKYGYTF. The CDR3 DNA is TGTGCCTGGAGTGTCCATAAGTATGGCTACACCTTC.

Ten or more counts support this clonotype. The chain employs TRBV5-5 and TRBJ1-1; 7 bases align to TRBD1. The germline CDR1 and CDR2 sequences are SGHKS and YYEKEE (reference sequence). This CDR3 comprises 15 residues. Trimming cost V 4 bases and J 7 bases; bases outside gene matches: 13. CDR3 residues: CASSLQEITGVEAFF. CDR3 nucleotide sequence: TGTGCCAGCAGCCTCCAGGAAATAACAGGGGTTGAAGCTTTCTTT.